This is a list of T cell receptor beta chains from one sample in a study of blood T cell repertoires in COVID-19. Sequencing used immunoSEQ multiplex PCR; TCRdb keeps in-frame clones, though not all of them. The sample includes fewer than 450,000 clones, 85% to 90% of them seen just once. The sequenced material came from PBMCs or T cells enriched from blood (not recorded which). The receptor set was obtained from a woman aged 18-35 years who had recovered from COVID-19. The CDR3 runs from the conserved cysteine through the conserved F or W. D genes are given only for firm matches.

>TRBJ2-7|NA|TRBV19
CASRPRAKTGTSYEQYF
>TRBJ2-3|NA|TRBV7-2
CASSPARGTDTQYF
>TRBJ1-3|NA|TRBV11-2
CASSLESVSGNTIYF
>TRBJ2-1|TRBD1|TRBV4-2
CASSLKQGMLNEQFF
>TRBJ2-7|TRBD1|TRBV14
CASSQRTGPHSYEQYF
>TRBJ1-1|NA|TRBV7-9
CASSLEGVGTEAFF
>TRBJ2-7|NA|TRBV4-1
CASSQAAGREQYF
>TRBJ2-7|NA|TRBV5-1
CASSLNSYEQYF
>TRBJ2-2|TRBD2|TRBV6-5
CASSYSREGTGELFF
>TRBJ1-2|NA|TRBV5-6
CASSLVAGLTGGYTF
>TRBJ1-4|NA|TRBV11-2
CASSLEGGRRGEKLFF